Each of the 14 T cell receptor beta chains below was sequenced from the same sample in a study of T cells after yellow fever vaccination. In TCRdb, the 5' RACE reads were re-called with MiXCR into one record per CDR3 protein. The sample yields some 320,000 distinct CDR3 sequences, 8.5% to 9% seen once. The sequenced sample was PBMCs, obtained on the day of the first yellow fever vaccination. These receptors all stem from a man younger than 35 who received the YFV17D yellow fever vaccine.

This clonotype was recorded a few times. The chain links TRBV18 to TRBJ2-7; D is undetermined. Trimming took off 3 bases at V and 1 base at J, with 13 bases between the two ends. There are 15 residues in the CDR3. Germline CDR1 and CDR2: KGHSH and LQKENI. CDR3 sequence: CASSPPGPLSYEQYF. For the CDR3, the DNA is TGTGCCAGCTCACCGCCGGGTCCTTTATCCTACGAGCAGTACTTC.

This clonotype came up a few times. A read error may account for a junction end that differs from germline. V usage is TRBV6-6 and J usage is TRBJ1-5; tentatively, D is TRBD1 (6 bases). The CDR3 sequence is 13 residues long. The germline CDR1 and CDR2 sequences are MNHNY and SVGAGI (reference sequence). CDR3 sequence (DNA): TGTGCCAGCAACCTGCAGGGGAATCGGCCCCAGCATTTT. This encodes CASNLQGNRPQHF.

In its sample, this clonotype was seen many times. The chain carries TRBV6-5 and TRBJ2-1, with 7 bases lining up with TRBD2. The germline V gene has CDR1 MNHEY and CDR2 SVGAGI. The trim removed 0 bases at V and 9 bases at J, leaving 11 bases unmatched. This CDR3 contains 16 residues. The CDR3 reads CASSYSPRGVPSEQFF. The CDR3 DNA sequence: TGTGCCAGCAGTTACTCACCTCGGGGGGTTCCCAGTGAGCAGTTCTTC.

This clonotype was detected a few times. The chain uses TRBV20-1 and TRBJ1-2; maybe TRBD1 (5 bases). Germline-derived CDR1 and CDR2 are DFQATT and SNEGSKA (reference sequence). This CDR3 contains 12 residues. Trimming took off 3 bases at V and 5 bases at J, with 10 bases between the two ends. The CDR3, as DNA: TGCAGTGCTAGTGCGGGGCTATATGGCTACACCTTC. As protein: CSASAGLYGYTF.

The table lists this clonotype with a few counts. The chain recombines TRBV7-8 with TRBJ2-7; 10 bases match TRBD2. The CDR3 covers 16 residues. After removal of 7 bases from V and 2 bases from J, the junction contained 11 bases not matched to a gene. The V gene's germline CDR1 is SGHVS and CDR2 FQNEAQ. CDR3 coding DNA: TGTGCCAGCAACTACAAGCGGGGGGGGAGGACCTACGAGCAGTACTTC. Translating gives CASNYKRGGRTYEQYF.

This clonotype has a handful of counts. The chain has TRBV30 and TRBJ1-1; D gene ambiguous. The CDR3 contains 14 residues. Trimming took off 0 bases at V and 5 bases at J, with 13 bases between the two ends. Germline loops: CDR1 GTSNPN, CDR2 SVGIG (reference sequence). CDR3 sequence (DNA): TGTGCCTGGAGTGTACCTGTTCCTGGGACTGAAGCTTTCTTT. It is translated as CAWSVPVPGTEAFF.

In its sample, this clonotype was seen a few times. This chain connects TRBV6-2 or TRBV6-3 to TRBJ2-2; tentatively, D is TRBD1 (5 bases). CDR3 size: 17 residues. Germline CDR1 and CDR2: MNHEY and SVGEGT. Trimming took 7 bases from V and 2 from J, leaving 20 bases between them. CDR3 in DNA: TGTGCCAGCACCCCGCCCTGGGGCAGGGCAAACACCGGGGAGCTGTTTTTT. It yields the protein CASTPPWGRANTGELFF.

V gene TRBV4-2 combines with J gene TRBJ1-2; D perhaps matches TRBD1 (6 bases). The CDR3 has 14 residues. Germline loops: CDR1 LGHNA, CDR2 YNFKEQ. The V and J ends lost 5 bases and 2 bases respectively, with 12 bases between them. The CDR3 region has the DNA TGTGCCAGCAGCTCAGGAGGGGGGAACTATGGCTACACCTTC. Its translation: CASSSGGGNYGYTF.

The chain recombines TRBV9 with TRBJ2-3, with D possibly TRBD2 on 5 matching bases. The V gene lost 0 bases and the J gene lost 10 bases, with 18 bases spanning the gap. The CDR3 contains 15 residues. Looked up from germline, CDR1 is SGDLS and CDR2 is YYNGEE. The DNA of the CDR3 is TGTGCCAGCAGCGTAGGAGGGAACAAGGACGGTCCGCAGTATTTT. This translates into CASSVGGNKDGPQYF.

The V and J genes are TRBV7-2 and TRBJ2-3, with D uncertain. V was pared by 4 bases and J by 0 bases, with 17 bases between. This CDR3 is 17 amino acids long. Germline CDR1 reads SGHTA; CDR2 reads FQGNSA. The CDR3 DNA reads TGTGCCAGCAGCTCCTTTATACAATATGGTAGCACAGATACGCAGTATTTT. Translating it yields CASSSFIQYGSTDTQYF. The whole variable domain, remainder taken from reference TRBV7-2 and TRBJ2-3, is GAGVSQSPSNKVTEKGKDVELRCDPISGHTALYWYRQSLGQGLEFLIYFQGNSAPDKSGLPSDRFSAERTGGSVSTLTIQRTQQEDSAVYLCASSSFIQYGSTDTQYFGPGTRLTVL.

The chain uses TRBV14 and TRBJ1-1; 10 bases are a match to TRBD1. The CDR3 length is 16 residues. J lost 6 bases, V lost 3 bases, and 10 bases had no gene match. CDR1 and CDR2 (germline): SGHDN, FVKESK. CDR3 in DNA: TGTGCCAGCAGCCAGACACCGGGACAGGGGCACTCTGAAGCTTTCTTT. Protein product: CASSQTPGQGHSEAFF. The whole variable domain, filled in from reference TRBV14 and TRBJ1-1, reads EAGVTQFPSHSVIEKGQTVTLRCDPISGHDNLYWYRRVMGKEIKFLLHFVKESKQDESGMPNNRFLAERTGGTYSTLKVQPAELEDSGVYFCASSQTPGQGHSEAFFGQGTRLTVV.

Ten or more counts support this clonotype. J is TRBJ2-3 and V is TRBV4-3; 10 positions match TRBD2. Germline CDR1 reads LGHNA; CDR2 reads YSLEER. The CDR3 has 16 amino acids. Trimming cost V 3 bases and J 1 base; bases outside gene matches: 4. CDR3 residues: CASSHLAGAGTDTQYF. The CDR3, as DNA: TGCGCCAGCAGCCACCTAGCGGGGGCCGGCACAGATACGCAGTATTTT.

This clonotype has just a few counts. The V gene is TRBV12-3 or TRBV12-4, the J gene TRBJ2-7, with a possible D match to TRBD1 (5 bases). CDR3 size: 15 residues. With 10 bases removed from V and 4 bases from J, the gap between germline ends came to 23 bases. The chain's CDR3 is CATTSRKGRYYEQYF. CDR3 in DNA: TGTGCCACCACCTCCCGGAAGGGGCGATATTACGAGCAGTACTTC.

The sample holds many counts of this clonotype. The chain couples TRBV4-3 to TRBJ2-2; no definite D call. CDR3 length equals 15 residues. The germline CDR1 and CDR2 sequences are LGHNA and YSLEER. Trimming took 1 base from V and 6 from J, leaving 12 bases between them. CDR3 residues: CASSQADLSSGELFF. The CDR3 region has the DNA TGCGCCAGCAGCCAAGCTGACCTATCGTCCGGGGAGCTGTTTTTT.